The clone carrying this TCR beta chain was seen repeatedly, ten times or more. Antigen specificity is unknown. These data are taken from a study of neurological immune-mediated disorders. Every sequencing run generated in excess of 190 million TCR-beta sequences. These sequences covered 15-18 subjects. A single record per CDR3 protein comes from TCRdb applying MiXCR to the 5' RACE reads. The profile shows about 53,000 distinct CDR3 sequences, roughly 15% of them singletons. Findings and caveats of the study: Whereas HTLV-1-associated myelopathy showed the most TCR clonal expansion, multiple sclerosis showed the least, with levels below those of healthy controls. The expanded clones of different subjects shared no CDR3 amino acid sequences (suggesting private repertoires in all groups).

With 3 bases removed from V and 2 bases from J, the gap between germline ends came to 7 bases. The length of the CDR3 is 13 residues. The source is a man aged 55-75 years in good health. Sequencing was done on a sample of PBMCs. The V and J genes are TRBV12-3 or TRBV12-4 and TRBJ1-1, with D possibly matching TRBD1 (5 bases). CDR3 residues: CASSFGGNTEAFF. DNA for the CDR3: TGTGCCAGCAGTTTCGGGGGTAACACTGAAGCTTTCTTT.